The rows below give T cell receptor beta chains drawn from one sample of a study of blood T cell repertoires in COVID-19. Here immunoSEQ multiplex PCR was the method, and the copy in TCRdb shows in-frame clones only, minus some. Of 250,000 to 350,000 clones detected, approximately 90% appear once; the ten largest clones hold 5.5% to 8%. Sequenced: peripheral blood. Receptors originate from a woman aged 45 to 65 with COVID-19, enrolled during active disease. Both conserved end residues are part of each CDR3. Each record gives: D gene, V gene, clone size, J gene, CDR3 DNA, CDR3 protein. The D gene is left open where the match is weak. Size is stated for part of the rows, as once, few or many counts, or as a class when the clone is expanded.

D: TRBD2; V: TRBV27; size: .; J: TRBJ2-5; DNA: TGTGCCAGCAGTTTCTATTACGGGACTAGCGGCCAAGAGACCCAGTACTTC; CDR3: CASSFYYGTSGQETQYF
D: .; V: TRBV9; size: .; J: TRBJ2-2; DNA: TGTGCCAGCAGCGTATACTTCACCGGGGAGCTGTTTTTT; CDR3: CASSVYFTGELFF
D: .; V: TRBV18; size: .; J: TRBJ2-5; DNA: TGTGCCAGCTCACCTGAAGGCCAGGGGTTGAAGACCCAGTACTTC; CDR3: CASSPEGQGLKTQYF
D: .; V: TRBV9; size: .; J: TRBJ2-1; DNA: TGTGCCAGCAGCGTAGGACGGGGGAGAACCTACAATGAGCAGTTCTTC; CDR3: CASSVGRGRTYNEQFF
D: .; V: TRBV7-6; size: once; J: TRBJ2-5; DNA: TGTGCCAGCAGCTTAAGTCGGGCTACTAGAGAGACCCAGTACTTC; CDR3: CASSLSRATRETQYF
D: TRBD2; V: TRBV5-1; size: .; J: TRBJ2-7; DNA: TGCGCCAGCAGCTATCGGGTGGGACTAGCCTACGAGCAGTACTTC; CDR3: CASSYRVGLAYEQYF
D: .; V: TRBV10-3; size: .; J: TRBJ2-4; DNA: TGTGCCATCAATGACGTAGCCAAAAACATTCAGTACTTC; CDR3: CAINDVAKNIQYF
D: .; V: TRBV27; size: .; J: TRBJ1-3; DNA: TGTGCCAGCAGGTTAACAGGTCTCTCTGGAAACACCATATATTTT; CDR3: CASRLTGLSGNTIYF
D: TRBD2; V: TRBV7-2; size: .; J: TRBJ2-7; DNA: TGTGCCAGCAGCACCGAAGGACTAGCGGGCACCTACGAGCAGTACTTC; CDR3: CASSTEGLAGTYEQYF
D: TRBD2; V: TRBV7-2; size: .; J: TRBJ2-3; DNA: TGTGCCAGCAGCTTGGGACTAGCGGGGGGCACAGATACGCAGTATTTT; CDR3: CASSLGLAGGTDTQYF
D: .; V: TRBV6-5; size: once; J: TRBJ2-2; DNA: TGTGCCAGCAGGGGTCACGGGTCGGGCACCGGGGAGCTGTTTTTT; CDR3: CASRGHGSGTGELFF
D: .; V: TRBV27; size: once; J: TRBJ2-7; DNA: TGTGCCAGCAGCCTAGGTCCCTCAAGCTCCTACGAGCAGTACTTC; CDR3: CASSLGPSSSYEQYF
D: TRBD1; V: TRBV5-1; size: .; J: TRBJ2-5; DNA: TGCGCCAGCAGCTTGGACGGGACAGGGATACAAGAGACCCAGTACTTC; CDR3: CASSLDGTGIQETQYF
D: TRBD2; V: TRBV7-2; size: .; J: TRBJ2-3; DNA: TGTGCCAGCAGCACCTGGACTAGCGGTAGCACAGATACGCAGTATTTT; CDR3: CASSTWTSGSTDTQYF
D: .; V: TRBV14; size: .; J: TRBJ1-2; DNA: TGTGCCAGCAGCCAAGTCAGGAACTATGGCTACACCTTC; CDR3: CASSQVRNYGYTF
D: TRBD2; V: TRBV27; size: .; J: TRBJ2-1; DNA: TGTGCCAGCAGCTACACTAGCGGGACGCACAATGAGCAGTTCTTC; CDR3: CASSYTSGTHNEQFF
D: TRBD1; V: TRBV25-1; size: .; J: TRBJ1-1; DNA: TGTGCCAGCAGTGATATCCCCGGGACAGGGGGCACTGAAGCTTTCTTT; CDR3: CASSDIPGTGGTEAFF
D: TRBD1; V: TRBV18; size: .; J: TRBJ1-5; DNA: TGTGCCAGCTCACCGCAGGGGGCGAGACAGCCCCAGCATTTT; CDR3: CASSPQGARQPQHF
D: TRBD2; V: TRBV5-6; size: .; J: TRBJ2-7; DNA: TGTGCCAGCAGACTAGCGGGAGTTGGTGGGTACGAGCAGTACTTC; CDR3: CASRLAGVGGYEQYF
D: .; V: TRBV5-8; size: .; J: TRBJ1-6; DNA: TGTGCCAGCAGCTTGGGGGGGACATTTAAATCACCCCTCCACTTT; CDR3: CASSLGGTFKSPLHF
D: TRBD2; V: TRBV19; size: .; J: TRBJ2-1; DNA: TGTGCCAGTAGAATGGGGACTAGCGGGAGGGGTGAGCAGTTCTTC; CDR3: CASRMGTSGRGEQFF